The 32 T cell receptor beta chains below all came from one sample that was sequenced in a study of T cell therapy product for transplant patients. Their antigens are not known. Definition of the sample label: CMVpp65/IE-1-reactive T cells enriched by IFNgamma capture and expanded in vitro. PBMCs were stimulated about six hours with CMV pp65 and IE-1 peptide pools. Cells producing IFNgamma after CMV stimulation were positively selected by IFNgamma secretion assay. The enriched IFNgamma+ cells were cultured roughly 20 days on irradiated autologous feeders with either IL-7/IL-15 or IL-2. TCRdb's table, derived via immunoSEQ multiplex PCR, lists solely in-frame clones and lacks some. The profile shows 800 to 1,000 clones, 40% to 45% of them singletons. The sequenced sample consisted of a sorted cell population cultured from PBMCs. The origin of the receptors is an adult in good health.

The chain has TRBV5-5 and TRBJ2-1; D is perhaps TRBD1 or TRBD2 (5 bases each). V was trimmed by 0 bases and J by 1 base, leaving 8 bases between them. Germline assignment: CDR1 SGHKS and CDR2 YYEKEE (reference sequence). The CDR3 consists of 15 residues. The CDR3 DNA follows: TGTGCCAGCAGCTTGGTGGGGGAGTCCTACAATGAGCAGTTCTTC. Residues: CASSLVGESYNEQFF. The complete variable domain, with remaining parts taken from reference TRBV5-5 and TRBJ2-1, reads DAGVTQSPTHLIKTRGQQVTLRCSPISGHKSVSWYQQVLGQGPQFIFQYYEKEERGRGNFPDRFSARQFPNYSSELNVNALLLGDSALYLCASSLVGESYNEQFFGPGTRLTVL.

This clone showed up just a few times. This chain links TRBV6-5 with TRBJ2-2, with 12 bases lining up with TRBD2. This CDR3 contains 12 residues. The J segment lost 14 bases and the V segment lost 5 bases, leaving 3 bases of the junction unmatched. Germline V gene data show CDR1 as MNHEY and CDR2 as SVGAGI. The CDR3 spells CASSRLAGVLFF. The CDR3 DNA reads as TGTGCCAGCAGTCGACTAGCGGGGGTACTGTTTTTT.

The rearrangement links TRBV7-9 to TRBJ1-4; tentatively, D is TRBD1 (5 bases). Trimming shortened V by 5 bases and J by 12 bases, and 19 bases separated the two germline ends. The CDR3 extends over 14 amino acids. CDR1 SEHNR and CDR2 FQNEAQ come from the germline V gene (reference sequence). CDR3 DNA sequence: TGTGCCAGCAGCCACGACAGTGCCCTCGGGGAACTGTTTTTT. As protein: CASSHDSALGELFF.

This rearrangement joins TRBV6-1 to TRBJ1-2, with 12 bases lining up with TRBD1. V lost 3 bases, J lost 0 bases, and 8 bases stayed unmatched. The CDR3 is 18 amino acids. Germline CDR1 is MNHNS and CDR2 is SASEGT. CDR3 nucleotide sequence: TGTGCCAGCAGTGACCGAGGGACAGGGGGCCTCTCTAACTATGGCTACACCTTC. This codes for CASSDRGTGGLSNYGYTF.

By proportion, this clone is medium-sized. Mismatch with germline at one junction end may stem from a read error. V is TRBV11-1 and J is TRBJ2-5; D may be TRBD1 or TRBD2 (5 bases each). This CDR3 is 14 amino acids long. CDR1 SGHAT and CDR2 FQDESV come from the germline V gene (reference sequence). In DNA, the CDR3 is TGTGCCAGCAGCTCGGGACGGATTAAAGAGGCCCAGTACTTC. The encoded protein is CASSSGRIKEAQYF.

The chain uses TRBV5-1 and TRBJ1-1; D ambiguous. Trimming removed 3 bases from V and 0 bases from J, with 9 bases in between. The CDR3 contains 14 residues. CDR1 and CDR2 (germline): SGHRS, YFSETQ. The CDR3 nucleotides read TGCGCCAGCAGCTATAAGGACCTGAACACTGAAGCTTTCTTT. This translates into CASSYKDLNTEAFF. The full variable domain, with the rest looked up from reference TRBV5-1 and TRBJ1-1, is KAGVTQTPRYLIKTRGQQVTLSCSPISGHRSVSWYQQTPGQGLQFLFEYFSETQRNKGNFPGRFSGRQFSNSRSEMNVSTLELGDSALYLCASSYKDLNTEAFFGQGTRLTVV.

This clone was counted only a few times. This chain connects TRBV4-3 to TRBJ1-2; 7 nucleotides align to TRBD1. The ends lost 0 bases at V and 5 bases at J; junction bases unmatched: 6. The CDR3 has 15 amino acids. Germline CDR1 is LGHNA and CDR2 is YSLEER. The CDR3 loop reads CASSQDGGGGYGYTF. In DNA, the CDR3 is TGCGCCAGCAGCCAAGACGGAGGGGGCGGATATGGCTACACCTTC.

The chain joins TRBV6-5 to TRBJ1-3, with 8 bases matching TRBD1. The V segment lost 7 bases and the J segment 0 bases; nucleotides outside the gene matches: 5. Germline lookup yields CDR1 MNHEY and CDR2 SVGAGI. The CDR3 totals 15 residues. CDR3 amino acids: CASTTGGTSGNTIYF. CDR3 DNA: TGTGCCAGCACCACAGGGGGGACCTCTGGAAACACCATATATTTT.

This clone was observed a handful of times. The chain uses TRBV29-1 and TRBJ2-5; TRBD1 might be the D (5 bases). V was clipped by 0 bases and J by 0 bases, with 11 bases between them. The CDR3 spans 15 residues. Germline V gene data show CDR1 as SQVTM and CDR2 as ANQGSEA. The CDR3 DNA is TGCAGCGTTGAAGAACGGGCAGGGCACCAAGAGACCCAGTACTTC. This gives the protein CSVEERAGHQETQYF.

This chain joins TRBV6-4 and TRBJ2-1; 8 bases match TRBD2. V shed 6 bases and J 2 bases; nucleotides not matched to a gene: 6. CDR3 length: 15 amino acids. CDR1 is MRHNA, CDR2 SNTAGT, per germline. The CDR3 sequence: CASSEAGGTYNEQFF. DNA of the CDR3: TGTGCCAGCAGCGAGGCGGGGGGCACCTACAATGAGCAGTTCTTC.

The CDR3 DNA reads TGTGCCATCAGTGAACCCCTTTTTGGCGTCGACAATGAGCAGTTCTTC. Amino acid sequence: CAISEPLFGVDNEQFF. The V and J genes are TRBV10-3 and TRBJ2-1; the D is unclear. This CDR3 is 16 amino acids long. Trimming removed 3 bases at V and 5 bases at J, with 17 bases between. Germline V gene sequence: CDR1 ENHRY, CDR2 SYGVKD.

The chain combines TRBV5-1 with TRBJ1-2; D is possibly TRBD1 (5 bases). The CDR3 totals 13 residues. Germline V gene data show CDR1 as SGHRS and CDR2 as YFSETQ. Trimming took off 4 bases at V and 10 bases at J, with 17 bases between the two ends. The chain's CDR3 is CASSPRRQGNYTF. The CDR3 nucleotides are TGCGCCAGCAGCCCAAGGAGGCAGGGCAACTACACCTTC.

This clone was seen a few times. The genes are TRBV25-1 and TRBJ1-6; 8 bases are shared with TRBD1. This CDR3 region has 15 residues. J gave up 4 bases and V 4 bases, and 3 bases lay outside the gene matches. CDR1 and CDR2 from the germline V gene are MGHDK and SYGVNS. The CDR3 region has the DNA TGTGCCAGCAGTGCGGACAGGGCTTATAATTCACCCCTCCACTTT. Translation: CASSADRAYNSPLHF.

This clone was counted a few times. The gene calls are TRBV6-9 and TRBJ1-2; tentatively, D is TRBD1 (5 bases). From germline, CDR1 is MNHGY and CDR2 SVAAGI. This CDR3 has 14 amino acids. The germline V and J ends were trimmed by 7 bases and 5 bases, with 17 bases remaining between them. The CDR3 here is CASMGGRGEYGYTF. The CDR3 DNA is TGTGCCAGCATGGGGGGAAGGGGAGAATATGGCTACACCTTC.

The chain links TRBV21-1 to TRBJ2-7. TRBV21-1 is deemed a pseudogene. This CDR3 contains 15 residues. Here the CDR3 DNA reads TGTGCCAGCAGCAAACTTCGAGAGCCAGCCTACGAGCAGTACTTC. Translated, it gives CASSKLREPAYEQYF.

This clone was seen more than once but under ten times. V gene TRBV5-4 combines with J gene TRBJ1-6; D call uncertain. From germline, CDR1 is SGHNT and CDR2 YYREEE (reference sequence). Trimming shortened V by 0 bases and J by 9 bases, and 7 bases separated the two germline ends. This CDR3 comprises 13 residues. The CDR3 loop is CASSLELGSPLHF. The CDR3 nucleotides read TGTGCCAGCAGCTTGGAGCTAGGTTCACCCCTCCACTTT.

This clone was observed a few times. The chain couples TRBV30 to TRBJ1-1, with D possibly matching TRBD1 (5 bases). The V gene lost 1 base and the J gene lost 8 bases, with 8 bases spanning the gap. This CDR3 is built from 11 residues. The V gene's germline CDR1 is GTSNPN and CDR2 SVGIG (reference sequence). The CDR3 reads CAWSGQGEAFF. In nucleotides, the CDR3 is TGTGCCTGGAGTGGCCAGGGCGAAGCTTTCTTT.

V gene TRBV23-1 combines with J gene TRBJ2-7; 7 bases fit TRBD1. TRBV23-1 is an ORF, and what it does is uncertain. The junction had 5 bases not matched to a gene; V was cut back by 3 bases and J by 0 bases. There are 15 residues in the CDR3. CDR3 nucleotide sequence: TGCGCCAGCAGTCACAGACAGGGTAGCTCCTACGAGCAGTACTTC. Protein: CASSHRQGSSYEQYF.

This clone is a singleton in its sample. The rearrangement joins TRBV7-4 to TRBJ1-2; TRBD1 might be the D (5 bases). The V gene lost 5 bases and the J gene lost 0 bases, with 13 bases spanning the gap. Per the germline V gene, CDR1 is SGHVT and CDR2 is SQSDAQ. CDR3 length: 15 amino acids. The CDR3 is CASSPPAGTNYGYTF. The CDR3 bases are TGTGCCAGCAGCCCCCCGGCAGGGACTAACTATGGCTACACCTTC.

V is TRBV6-1 and J is TRBJ1-5; unclear D gene. The germline V gene encodes CDR1 MNHNS and CDR2 SASEGT. Between the trimmed V and J ends, which lost 2 bases and 0 bases, there was a span of 5 bases. This CDR3 is built from 14 residues. DNA for the CDR3: TGTGCCAGCAGTGAAATGGATAGCAATCAGCCCCAGCATTTT. It is translated as CASSEMDSNQPQHF.

The chain is built from TRBV29-1 and TRBJ1-5, with 8 bases lining up with TRBD1. Germline assignment: CDR1 SQVTM and CDR2 ANQGSEA. The CDR3 extends over 14 amino acids. The junction had 7 bases not matched to a gene; V was cut back by 6 bases and J by 3 bases. The CDR3 nucleotides read TGCAGCGTGTCGGGACAGGCCCTCAATCAGCCCCAGCATTTT. The encoded protein is CSVSGQALNQPQHF. The full variable domain, rest sourced from reference TRBV29-1 and TRBJ1-5, is SAVISQKPSRDICQRGTSLTIQCQVDSQVTMMFWYRQQPGQSLTLIATANQGSEATYESGFVIDKFPISRPNLTFSTLTVSNMSPEDSSIYLCSVSGQALNQPQHFGDGTRLSIL.

V and J are TRBV30 and TRBJ2-1; a possible D gene is TRBD2 (5 bases). Germline lookup yields CDR1 GTSNPN and CDR2 SVGIG (reference sequence). The CDR3 sequence is 13 residues long. Trimming pared 4 bases from V and 8 bases from J, leaving 15 bases between. CDR3 bases: TGTGCCTGGACGGACGGAGTTAGCGATGAGCAGTTCTTC. This codes for CAWTDGVSDEQFF.

The chain uses TRBV7-2 and TRBJ2-3; D may be TRBD2 (6 bases). CDR3 size: 16 residues. Trimming removed 4 bases at V and 6 bases at J, with 20 bases between. Germline CDR1 and CDR2: SGHTA and FQGNSA. DNA of the CDR3: TGTGCCAGCAGCTCCAATCAGCGGGTATTTGGGGATACGCAGTATTTT. This translates into CASSSNQRVFGDTQYF.

The chain uses TRBV7-3 and TRBJ2-1; D is undetermined. The CDR3 extends over 15 amino acids. CDR1 is SGHTA, CDR2 FQGTGA, per germline. V was trimmed by 5 bases and J by 8 bases, leaving 19 bases between them. Written as DNA, the CDR3 is TGTGCCAGCAGCATTAAAACAACCAACCGCGATGAGCAGTTCTTC. Amino acid sequence: CASSIKTTNRDEQFF.

The rearrangement uses TRBV9 and TRBJ1-4; D is ambiguous. This CDR3 has 16 amino acids. Trimming removed 0 bases from V and 5 bases from J, with 14 bases in between. The germline gives CDR1 SGDLS, CDR2 YYNGEE. The chain's CDR3 is CASSVGPLGRNEKLFF. CDR3 bases: TGTGCCAGCAGCGTAGGACCCCTGGGTCGAAATGAAAAACTGTTTTTT.

This chain links TRBV7-4 with TRBJ1-3; D is unresolved. CDR3 length equals 15 residues. Germline V gives CDR1 SGHVT, CDR2 SQSDAQ. The V and J ends lost 1 base and 1 base respectively, with 8 bases between them. The CDR3 here is CASSLEAVSGNTIYF. The CDR3 DNA sequence: TGTGCCAGCAGCTTAGAAGCAGTGTCTGGAAACACCATATATTTT.

This clone appeared once. The chain employs TRBV7-9 and TRBJ2-6; D call uncertain. Germline lookup yields CDR1 SEHNR and CDR2 FQNEAQ (reference sequence). V lost 5 bases and J 5 bases, leaving 22 bases between the germline ends. The length of the CDR3 is 18 residues. As DNA, the CDR3 is TGTGCCAGCAGCCTTGTCATATACCATCAAAGTCGGGCCAACGTCCTGACTTTC. Its protein product is CASSLVIYHQSRANVLTF.

By share of the sample, this clone is medium-sized. Here the CDR3 reads CASSAGQGTGELFF. Here the CDR3 DNA reads TGCGCCAGCAGTGCGGGGCAGGGCACCGGGGAGCTGTTTTTT. This chain joins TRBV10-1 and TRBJ2-2; D may be TRBD1 or TRBD2 (5 bases each). Germline CDR1 WNHNN, CDR2 SYGVQD (reference sequence). CDR3 length: 14 residues. Trimming removed 4 bases at V and 4 bases at J, with 10 bases between.

V and J are TRBV7-2 and TRBJ2-1; D remains ambiguous. CDR3 size: 12 residues. Germline assignment: CDR1 SGHTA and CDR2 FQGNSA. Trimming left V 1 base short and J 6 bases short, with 4 bases between. The CDR3 region has the DNA TGTGCCAGCAGCTTAGAGGCCAATGAGCAGTTCTTC. Its protein is CASSLEANEQFF.

This chain uses TRBV30 with TRBJ2-5; the match to TRBD1 covers 7 bases. The germline gives CDR1 GTSNPN, CDR2 SVGIG (reference sequence). Trimming cost V 4 bases and J 3 bases; bases outside gene matches: 5. The CDR3 runs 13 residues. The chain's CDR3 is CAWIDRVKETQYF. CDR3 in DNA: TGTGCCTGGATCGACAGGGTAAAAGAGACCCAGTACTTC.

This clone appeared a few times. The chain links TRBV7-2 to TRBJ1-1; D might be TRBD1 (5 bases). V was shortened by 5 bases and J by 3 bases, with 10 bases between the two germline ends. The CDR3 runs 13 residues. Germline V gene lookup returns CDR1 SGHTA and CDR2 FQGNSA. CDR3 sequence reads: CASSGGRDTEAFF. The CDR3 DNA reads TGTGCCAGCAGCGGGGGGAGGGACACTGAAGCTTTCTTT.

The chain couples TRBV5-6 to TRBJ2-5; 11 bases line up with TRBD2. The CDR3 consists of 15 residues. CDR1 SGHDT and CDR2 YYEEEE come from the germline V gene. V lost 2 bases to trimming and J lost 1 base; unmatched junction nucleotides: 1. CDR3 in DNA: TGTGCCAGCAGCTTAACTAGCGGGGGCCAAGAGACCCAGTACTTC. Translated, it gives CASSLTSGGQETQYF.